The present entry profiles one T cell receptor (beta chain) with its context. No antigen is known for it. One end of the junction is discordant with germline, which a read error may explain. This CDR3 is 15 amino acids long. Germline CDR1 is LNHDA and CDR2 is SQIVND (reference sequence). This specimen comes from a study of long-term antiretroviral therapy in people with HIV. Regarding the study as a whole: Across all time points, the repertoire was dominated by clones that expanded before ART. The study collected no data on ART adherence, viral resistance or therapy changes.

This was the immunoSEQ v3.0 assay at survey level. The method was immunoSEQ multiplex PCR; TCRdb's version includes in-frame clones alone and lacks a portion of them. The sample yields some 28,000 clones, roughly 88% seen once. The starting material was unsorted PBMCs, obtained 3 years after starting antiretroviral therapy. This chain links TRBV19 with TRBJ1-3; tentative D call: TRBD1 (6 bases). The TCR sequence derives from a man aged 35 to 55 with HIV. CDR3 bases: TGTGCCAGTAGTTTAGACAGGTTCTCTGGAAACACCATATATTTT. Encoded protein: CASSLDRFSGNTIYF. Full variable domain (rest looked up from reference TRBV19 and TRBJ1-3): DGGITQSPKYLFRKEGQNVTLSCEQNLNHDAMYWYRQDPGQGLRLIYYSQIVNDFQKGDIAEGYSVSREKKESFPLTVTSAQKNPTAFYLCASSLDRFSGNTIYFGEGSWLTVV.